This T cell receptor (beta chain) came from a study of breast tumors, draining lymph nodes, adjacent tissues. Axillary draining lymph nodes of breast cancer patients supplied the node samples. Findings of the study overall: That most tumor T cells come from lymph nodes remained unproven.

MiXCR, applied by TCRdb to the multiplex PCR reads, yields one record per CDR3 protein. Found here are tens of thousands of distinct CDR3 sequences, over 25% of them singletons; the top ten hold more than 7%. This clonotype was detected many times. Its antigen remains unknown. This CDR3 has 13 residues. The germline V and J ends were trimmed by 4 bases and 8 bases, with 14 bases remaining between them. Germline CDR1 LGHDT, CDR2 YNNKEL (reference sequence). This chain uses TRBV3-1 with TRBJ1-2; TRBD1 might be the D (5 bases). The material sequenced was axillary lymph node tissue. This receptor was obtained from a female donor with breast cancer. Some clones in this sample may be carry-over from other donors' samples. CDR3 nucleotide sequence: TGTGCCAGCAGCCCAGACGGGGGAGAGGGCTACACCTTC. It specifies CASSPDGGEGYTF.